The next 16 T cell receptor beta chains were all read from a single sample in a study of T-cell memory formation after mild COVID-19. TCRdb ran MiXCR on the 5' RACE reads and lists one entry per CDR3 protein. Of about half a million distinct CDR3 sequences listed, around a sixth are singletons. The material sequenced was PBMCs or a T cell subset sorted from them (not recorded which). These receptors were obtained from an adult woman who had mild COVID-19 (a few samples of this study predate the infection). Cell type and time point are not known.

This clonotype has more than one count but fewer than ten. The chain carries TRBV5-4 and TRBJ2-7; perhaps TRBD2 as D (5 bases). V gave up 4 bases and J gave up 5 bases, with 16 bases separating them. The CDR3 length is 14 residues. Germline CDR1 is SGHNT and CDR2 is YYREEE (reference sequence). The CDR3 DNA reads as TGTGCCAGCAGCGCACCGCTGGGAGTCAACGAGCAGTACTTC. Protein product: CASSAPLGVNEQYF.

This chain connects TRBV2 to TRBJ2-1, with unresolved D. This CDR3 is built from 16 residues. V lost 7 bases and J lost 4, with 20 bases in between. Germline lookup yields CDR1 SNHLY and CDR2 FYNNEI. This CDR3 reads CASNALVSMRYNEQFF. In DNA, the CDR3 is TGTGCCAGCAACGCGCTTGTTAGTATGCGTTACAATGAGCAGTTCTTC.

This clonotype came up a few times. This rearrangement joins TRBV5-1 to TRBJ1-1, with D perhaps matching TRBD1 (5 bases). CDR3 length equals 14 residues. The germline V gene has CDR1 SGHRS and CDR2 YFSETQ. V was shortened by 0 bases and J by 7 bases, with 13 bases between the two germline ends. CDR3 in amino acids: CASSLVLGLVEAFF. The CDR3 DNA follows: TGCGCCAGCAGCTTGGTTCTGGGACTAGTTGAAGCTTTCTTT.

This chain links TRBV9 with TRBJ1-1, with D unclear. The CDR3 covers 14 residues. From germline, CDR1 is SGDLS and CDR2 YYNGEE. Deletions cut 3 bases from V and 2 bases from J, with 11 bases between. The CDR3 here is CASSATELNTEAFF. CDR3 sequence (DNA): TGTGCCAGCAGCGCGACTGAGCTAAACACTGAAGCTTTCTTT.

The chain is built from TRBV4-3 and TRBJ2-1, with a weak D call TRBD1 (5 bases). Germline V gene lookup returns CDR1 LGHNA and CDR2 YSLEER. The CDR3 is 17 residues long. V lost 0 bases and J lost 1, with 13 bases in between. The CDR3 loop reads CASSQEPPDRSYNEQFF. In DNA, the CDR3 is TGCGCCAGCAGCCAAGAGCCTCCCGACAGATCCTACAATGAGCAGTTCTTC.

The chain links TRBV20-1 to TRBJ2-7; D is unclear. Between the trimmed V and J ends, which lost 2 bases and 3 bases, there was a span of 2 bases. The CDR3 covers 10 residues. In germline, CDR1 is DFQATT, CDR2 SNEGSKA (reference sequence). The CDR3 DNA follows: TGCAGTGCTAGAAACTACGAGCAGTACTTC. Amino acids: CSARNYEQYF.

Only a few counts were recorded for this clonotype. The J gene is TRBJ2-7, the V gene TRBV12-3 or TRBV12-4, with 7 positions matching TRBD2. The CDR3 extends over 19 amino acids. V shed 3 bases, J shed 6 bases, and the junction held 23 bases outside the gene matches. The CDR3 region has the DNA TGTGCCAGCAGTTTTATTGGGTCCCACGGACTAGTAAATGTCGGCGAGCAGTACTTC. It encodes CASSFIGSHGLVNVGEQYF.

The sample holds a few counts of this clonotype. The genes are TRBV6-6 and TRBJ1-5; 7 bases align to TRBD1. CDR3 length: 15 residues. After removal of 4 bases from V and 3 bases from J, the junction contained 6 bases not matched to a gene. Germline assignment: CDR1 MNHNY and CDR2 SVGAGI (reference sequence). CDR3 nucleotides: TGTGCCAGCAGTTTCCGGGACAGCGACAATCAGCCCCAGCATTTT. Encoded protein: CASSFRDSDNQPQHF.

Here the CDR3 reads CASSQDKAAVEQYF. In DNA, the CDR3 is TGCGCCAGCAGCCAAGATAAGGCGGCTGTGGAGCAGTACTTC. The chain is built from TRBV4-1 and TRBJ2-7, with D unclear. Germline lookup yields CDR1 MGHRA and CDR2 YSYEKL. V lost 0 bases and J lost 7, with 13 bases in between. This CDR3 has 14 residues.

The CDR3 DNA sequence: TGTGCCAGCAGCTTACACAGCAATCAGCCCCAGCATTTT. The encoded protein is CASSLHSNQPQHF. The genes are TRBV7-6 and TRBJ1-5; no reliable D call. The CDR3 totals 13 residues. Deletions cut 2 bases from V and 1 base from J, with 3 bases between. CDR1 and CDR2 from the germline V gene are SGHVS and FNYEAQ.

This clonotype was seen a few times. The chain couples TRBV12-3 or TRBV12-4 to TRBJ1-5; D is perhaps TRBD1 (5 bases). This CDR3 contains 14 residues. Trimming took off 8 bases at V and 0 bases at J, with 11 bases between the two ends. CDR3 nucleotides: TGTGCCAGCGACGACAGTGATAGCAATCAGCCCCAGCATTTT. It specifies CASDDSDSNQPQHF.

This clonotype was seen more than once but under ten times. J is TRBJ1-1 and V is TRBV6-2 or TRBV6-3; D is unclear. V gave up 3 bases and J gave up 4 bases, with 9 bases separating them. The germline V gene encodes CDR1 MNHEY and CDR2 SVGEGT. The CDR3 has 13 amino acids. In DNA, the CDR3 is TGTGCCAGCAGTTATGGAAAGAGCACTGAAGCTTTCTTT. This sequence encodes CASSYGKSTEAFF.

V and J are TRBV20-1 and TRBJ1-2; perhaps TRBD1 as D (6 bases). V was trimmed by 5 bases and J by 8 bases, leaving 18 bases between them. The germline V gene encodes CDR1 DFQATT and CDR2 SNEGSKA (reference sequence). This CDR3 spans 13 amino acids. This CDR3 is CSAADSRGMGYTF. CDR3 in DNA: TGCAGTGCTGCGGACAGTCGGGGGATGGGCTACACCTTC.

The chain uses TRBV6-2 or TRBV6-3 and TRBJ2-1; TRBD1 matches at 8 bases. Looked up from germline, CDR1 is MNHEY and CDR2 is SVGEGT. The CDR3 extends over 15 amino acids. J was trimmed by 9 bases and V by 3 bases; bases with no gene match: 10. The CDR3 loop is CASSYRQGLKGEQFF. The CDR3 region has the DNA TGTGCCAGCAGTTATAGACAGGGGTTGAAAGGTGAGCAGTTCTTC.

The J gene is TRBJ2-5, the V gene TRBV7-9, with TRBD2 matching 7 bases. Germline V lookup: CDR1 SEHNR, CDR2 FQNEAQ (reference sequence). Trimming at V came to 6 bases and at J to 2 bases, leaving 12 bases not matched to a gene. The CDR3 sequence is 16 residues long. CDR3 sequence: CASSTGGTGRQETQYF. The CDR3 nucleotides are TGTGCCAGCAGTACCGGGGGGACCGGAAGGCAAGAGACCCAGTACTTC. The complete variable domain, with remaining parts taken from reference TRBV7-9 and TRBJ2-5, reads DTGVSQNPRHKITKRGQNVTFRCDPISEHNRLYWYRQTLGQGPEFLTYFQNEAQLEKSRLLSDRFSAERPKGSFSTLEIQRTEQGDSAMYLCASSTGGTGRQETQYFGPGTRLLVL.

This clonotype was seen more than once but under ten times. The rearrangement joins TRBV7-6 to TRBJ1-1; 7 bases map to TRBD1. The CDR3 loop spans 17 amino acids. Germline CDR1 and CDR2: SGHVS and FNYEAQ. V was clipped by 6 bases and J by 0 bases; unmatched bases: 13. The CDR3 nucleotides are TGTGCCAGCAGACCTACGTCGGAACAGGGGATGAACACTGAAGCTTTCTTT. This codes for CASRPTSEQGMNTEAFF.